The following is a T cell receptor (beta chain) sequence with its context. Its antigen is not known. Construction of TCR beta libraries relied on iRepertoire HTBI primers and on Arm-PCR targeting CDR3 regions. TCRdb itself ran the multiplex PCR reads through MiXCR, one entry per CDR3 protein. The data show under 450,000 distinct CDR3 sequences, about a quarter seen once. This specimen comes from a study of regulatory T cells in long-lasting Graves disease. Background on the study: To qualify as persistent, Graves' disease required over 5 years of antithyroid drugs with positive TSH receptor antibodies.

Study results and limitations: Persistent disease exhibited a predilection for TRBV28, TRBJ1-2 and TRBJ2-5.

Trimming at V came to 1 base and at J to 1 base, leaving 4 bases not matched to a gene. Germline values: CDR1 ENHRY, CDR2 SYGVKD. The CDR3 has 17 residues. Time point reported: persistent/refractory GD, antithyroid drugs over 5 years with positive TRAb. After RNA was extracted from PBMCs, the TCR library was made from it. The specimen comprised peripheral blood mononuclear cells (PBMCs), sampled when the disease was refractory, from a patient treated with antithyroid drugs. The rearrangement links TRBV10-3 to TRBJ2-1, with 10 bases identical to TRBD2. The source of this sequence is a female donor with Graves disease. This CDR3 is CAISELSGRVSYNEQFF. CDR3 in DNA: TGTGCCATCAGTGAGTTGAGCGGGAGGGTGTCCTACAATGAGCAGTTCTTC.